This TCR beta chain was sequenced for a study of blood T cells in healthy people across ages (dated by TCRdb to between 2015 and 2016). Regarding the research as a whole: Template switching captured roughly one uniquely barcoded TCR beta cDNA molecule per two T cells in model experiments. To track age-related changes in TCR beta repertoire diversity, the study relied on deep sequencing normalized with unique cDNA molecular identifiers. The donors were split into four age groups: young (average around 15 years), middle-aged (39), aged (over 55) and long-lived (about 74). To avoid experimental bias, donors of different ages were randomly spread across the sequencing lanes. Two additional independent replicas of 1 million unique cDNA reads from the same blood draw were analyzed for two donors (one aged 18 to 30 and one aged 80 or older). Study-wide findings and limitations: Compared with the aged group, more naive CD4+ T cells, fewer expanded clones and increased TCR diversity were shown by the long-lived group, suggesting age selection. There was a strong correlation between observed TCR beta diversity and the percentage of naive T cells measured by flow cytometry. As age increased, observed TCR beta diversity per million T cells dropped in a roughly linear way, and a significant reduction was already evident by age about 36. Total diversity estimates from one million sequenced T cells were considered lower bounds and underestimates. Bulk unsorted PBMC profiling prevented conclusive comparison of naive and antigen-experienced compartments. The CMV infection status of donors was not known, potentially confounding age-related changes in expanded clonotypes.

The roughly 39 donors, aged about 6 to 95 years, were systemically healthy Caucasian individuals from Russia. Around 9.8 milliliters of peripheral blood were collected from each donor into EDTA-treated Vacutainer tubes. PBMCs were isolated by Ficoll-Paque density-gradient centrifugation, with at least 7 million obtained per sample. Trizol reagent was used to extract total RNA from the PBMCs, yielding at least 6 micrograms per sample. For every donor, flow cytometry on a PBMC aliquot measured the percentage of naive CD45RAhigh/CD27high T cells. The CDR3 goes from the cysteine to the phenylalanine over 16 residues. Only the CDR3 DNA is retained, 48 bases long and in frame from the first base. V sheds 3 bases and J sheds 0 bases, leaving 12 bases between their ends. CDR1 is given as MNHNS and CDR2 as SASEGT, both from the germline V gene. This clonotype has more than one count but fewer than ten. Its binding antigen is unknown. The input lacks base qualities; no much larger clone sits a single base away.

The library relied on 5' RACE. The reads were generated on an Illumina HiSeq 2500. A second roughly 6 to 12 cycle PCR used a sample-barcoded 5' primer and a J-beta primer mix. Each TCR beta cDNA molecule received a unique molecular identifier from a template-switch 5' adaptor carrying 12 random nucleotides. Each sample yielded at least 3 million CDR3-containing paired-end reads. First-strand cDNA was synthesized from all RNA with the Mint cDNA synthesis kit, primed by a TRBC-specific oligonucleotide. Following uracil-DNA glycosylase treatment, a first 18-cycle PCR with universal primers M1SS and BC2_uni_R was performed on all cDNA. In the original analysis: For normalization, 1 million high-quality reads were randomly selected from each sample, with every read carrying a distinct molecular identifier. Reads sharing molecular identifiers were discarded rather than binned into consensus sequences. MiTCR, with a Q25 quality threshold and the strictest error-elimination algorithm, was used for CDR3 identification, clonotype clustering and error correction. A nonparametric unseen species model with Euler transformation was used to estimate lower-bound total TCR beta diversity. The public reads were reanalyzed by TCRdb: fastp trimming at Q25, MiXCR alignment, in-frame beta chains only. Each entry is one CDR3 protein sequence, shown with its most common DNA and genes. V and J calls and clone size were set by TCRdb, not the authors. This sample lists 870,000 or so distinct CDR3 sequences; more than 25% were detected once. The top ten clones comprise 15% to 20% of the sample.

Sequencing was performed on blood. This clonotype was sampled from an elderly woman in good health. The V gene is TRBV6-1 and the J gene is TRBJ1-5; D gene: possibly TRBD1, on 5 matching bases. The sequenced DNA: TGTGCCAGCAGTGAGGGGACCATTTATAGCAATCAGCCCCAGCATTTT. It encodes CASSEGTIYSNQPQHF.